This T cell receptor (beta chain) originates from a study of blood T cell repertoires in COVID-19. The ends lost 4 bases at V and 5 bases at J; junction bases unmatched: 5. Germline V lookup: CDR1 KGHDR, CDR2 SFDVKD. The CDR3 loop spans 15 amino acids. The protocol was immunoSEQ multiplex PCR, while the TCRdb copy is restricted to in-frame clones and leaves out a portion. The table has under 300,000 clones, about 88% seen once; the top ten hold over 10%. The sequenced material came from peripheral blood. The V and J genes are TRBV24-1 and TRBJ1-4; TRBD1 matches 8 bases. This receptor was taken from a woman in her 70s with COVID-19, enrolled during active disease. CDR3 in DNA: TGTGCCACCAGTGACCCCAGGACAGGGAATGAAAAACTGTTTTTT. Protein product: CATSDPRTGNEKLFF.